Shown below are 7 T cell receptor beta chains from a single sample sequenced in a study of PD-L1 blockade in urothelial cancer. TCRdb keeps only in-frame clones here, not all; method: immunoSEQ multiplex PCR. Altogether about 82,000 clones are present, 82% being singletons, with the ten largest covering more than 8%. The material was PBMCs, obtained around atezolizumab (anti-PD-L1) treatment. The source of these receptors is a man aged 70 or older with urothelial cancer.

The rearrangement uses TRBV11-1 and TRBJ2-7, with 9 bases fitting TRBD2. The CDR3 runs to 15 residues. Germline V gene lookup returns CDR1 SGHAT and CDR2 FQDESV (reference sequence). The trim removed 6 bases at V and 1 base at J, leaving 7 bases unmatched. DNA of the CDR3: TGTGCCAGCAGGGCTACTAGCGGGCCGTCCTACGAGCAGTACTTC. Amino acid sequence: CASRATSGPSYEQYF. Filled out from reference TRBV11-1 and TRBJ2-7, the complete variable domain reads EAEVAQSPRYKITEKSQAVAFWCDPISGHATLYWYRQILGQGPELLVQFQDESVVDDSQLPKDRFSAERLKGVDSTLKIQPAELGDSAMYLCASRATSGPSYEQYFGPGTRLTVT.

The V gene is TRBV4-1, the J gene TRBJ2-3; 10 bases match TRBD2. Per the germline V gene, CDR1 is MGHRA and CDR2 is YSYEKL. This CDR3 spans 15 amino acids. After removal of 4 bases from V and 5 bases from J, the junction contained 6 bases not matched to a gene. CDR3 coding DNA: TGCGCCAGCAGCCTTAGCGGGAGGCCGGAAGATACGCAGTATTTT. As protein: CASSLSGRPEDTQYF.

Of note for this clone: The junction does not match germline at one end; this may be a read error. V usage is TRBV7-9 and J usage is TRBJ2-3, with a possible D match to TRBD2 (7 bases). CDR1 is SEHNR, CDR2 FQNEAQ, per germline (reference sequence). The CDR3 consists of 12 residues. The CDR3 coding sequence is TGTGCCAGCAGCTTGTTAGGGGGGGGCAAGTACTTT. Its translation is CASSLLGGGKYF. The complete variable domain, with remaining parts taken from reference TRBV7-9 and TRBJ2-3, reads DTGVSQNPRHKITKRGQNVTFRCDPISEHNRLYWYRQTLGQGPEFLTYFQNEAQLEKSRLLSDRFSAERPKGSFSTLEIQRTEQGDSAMYLCASSLLGGGKYFGPGTRLTVL.

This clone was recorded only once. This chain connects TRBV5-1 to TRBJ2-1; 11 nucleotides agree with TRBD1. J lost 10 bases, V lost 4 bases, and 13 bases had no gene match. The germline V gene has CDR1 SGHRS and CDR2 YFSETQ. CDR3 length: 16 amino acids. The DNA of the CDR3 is TGCGCCAGCAGCCCCGGACAGGGGGCAAAAGCGGGAGAGCAGTTCTTC. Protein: CASSPGQGAKAGEQFF. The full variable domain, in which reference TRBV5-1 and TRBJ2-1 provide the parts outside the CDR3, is KAGVTQTPRYLIKTRGQQVTLSCSPISGHRSVSWYQQTPGQGLQFLFEYFSETQRNKGNFPGRFSGRQFSNSRSEMNVSTLELGDSALYLCASSPGQGAKAGEQFFGPGTRLTVL.

The CDR3 nucleotides read TGTGCCAGCAGCCAAGATATCGGGGGGCTGCGAGGCTACACCTTC. Translated, it gives CASSQDIGGLRGYTF. The chain employs TRBV14 and TRBJ1-2; TRBD1 is a possible D gene (6 bases). This CDR3 spans 15 amino acids. The V gene lost 0 bases and the J gene lost 8 bases, with 16 bases spanning the gap. Germline V CDR1 and CDR2: SGHDN, FVKESK.

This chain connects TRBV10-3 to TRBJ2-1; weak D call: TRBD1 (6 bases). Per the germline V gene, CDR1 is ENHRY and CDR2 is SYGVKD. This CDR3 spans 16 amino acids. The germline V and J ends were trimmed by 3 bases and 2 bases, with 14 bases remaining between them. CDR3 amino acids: CAISDQGTNPYNEQFF. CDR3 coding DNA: TGTGCCATCAGTGACCAGGGGACAAACCCCTACAATGAGCAGTTCTTC.

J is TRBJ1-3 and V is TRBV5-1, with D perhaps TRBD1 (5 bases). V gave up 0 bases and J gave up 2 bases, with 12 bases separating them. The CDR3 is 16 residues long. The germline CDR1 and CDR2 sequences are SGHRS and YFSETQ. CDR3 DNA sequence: TGCGCCAGCAGCTTGGACAGGCCGCCTACTGGAAACACCATATATTTT. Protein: CASSLDRPPTGNTIYF.